Listed here are 6 T cell receptor beta chains from one sample, sequenced in a study of blood T cells in healthy people across ages. A second 7 to 11 cycle PCR used barcoded and J-beta primers. One entry per CDR3 protein results from TCRdb running MiXCR on the 5' RACE reads. The sample shows hundreds of thousands of distinct CDR3 sequences, under 65% of them seen only once. The sequencing sample was made of blood. These receptors all come from a woman older than 75 in good health.

Of note for this clonotype: A much larger clone lies a single base off, so this may be a read error. The conserved closing phenylalanine or tryptophan is absent in this CDR3, likely reflecting a read error. The chain carries TRBV4-2 and TRBJ2-1, with TRBD2 matching over 8 bases. CDR3 size: 17 residues. Germline V gene sequence: CDR1 LGHNA, CDR2 YNFKEQ. The V gene end was trimmed by 3 bases and the J gene end by 2 bases; junction bases not matched to a gene: 9. The CDR3 region is CASSHPTGGRAYNEQFV. The CDR3 DNA reads TGTGCCAGCAGCCATCCCACGGGGGGGCGGGCCTACAATGAGCAGTTCGTC.

Of note for this clonotype: A single base separates this from a much larger clone, so it may be a read error. As DNA, the CDR3 is TGTGCCTGCAGCCCCACTCCGAGCTCCTACAATGAGCAGTTCTTC. Translating it yields CACSPTPSSYNEQFF. The chain employs TRBV3-1 and TRBJ2-1, with D uncertain. The CDR3 length is 15 residues. The germline gives CDR1 LGHDT, CDR2 YNNKEL (reference sequence).

This clonotype was counted a few times. This chain connects TRBV3-1 to TRBJ2-7; 8 bases fit TRBD2. J gave up 6 bases and V 1 base, and 5 bases lay outside the gene matches. From germline, CDR1 is LGHDT and CDR2 YNNKEL (reference sequence). The CDR3 runs 14 residues. This CDR3 is CASSQAGTRGEQYF. The DNA for the CDR3 is TGTGCCAGCAGCCAAGCTGGGACTAGGGGCGAGCAGTACTTC.

The chain uses TRBV12-3 or TRBV12-4 and TRBJ2-2; 7 positions agree with TRBD1. Trimming cost V 6 bases and J 4 bases; bases outside gene matches: 8. The CDR3 has 15 amino acids. Here the CDR3 DNA reads TGTGCCAGCAGATATCTGACAGGGCCCACCGGGGAGCTGTTTTTT. It specifies CASRYLTGPTGELFF.

A word on this clonotype: This may come from a read error, since a much larger clone is one base off. The chain recombines TRBV3-1 with TRBJ2-1, with 8 bases lining up with TRBD2. CDR3 size: 17 residues. CDR1 and CDR2 (germline): LGHDT, YNNKEL (reference sequence). The CDR3 reads CACSQVGLREGPNEQFF. The DNA for the CDR3 is TGTGCCTGCAGCCAAGTCGGACTCCGGGAGGGCCCCAATGAGCAGTTCTTC.

In DNA, the CDR3 is TGTGCCAGCAGTGAAGGAGGGTCCCCTCGGGGCGAAGCTTTCTTT. Translating gives CASSEGGSPRGEAFF. This sequence joins TRBV6-1 and TRBJ1-1, with D perhaps TRBD1 (5 bases). The V gene lost 1 base and the J gene lost 8 bases, with 17 bases spanning the gap. The CDR3 extends over 15 amino acids. Germline V lookup: CDR1 MNHNS, CDR2 SASEGT.